This T cell receptor (beta chain) was captured in a study of blood T cells in healthy people across ages. This clonotype has a count of ten or more. Trimming at V came to 4 bases and at J to 8 bases, leaving 6 bases not matched to a gene. The CDR3 contains 15 residues. The germline CDR1 and CDR2 sequences are KGHDR and SFDVKD. Then a second PCR, running about 6 to 11 cycles, was carried out with a sample-barcoded 5' primer and a J-beta primer mix. Researchers report that a template-switch adaptor with 12 random nucleotides tagged each cDNA molecule. TCRdb passed the 5' RACE reads through MiXCR, listing each CDR3 protein once. The repertoire consists of around 1,500,000 distinct CDR3 sequences, with 28% occurring once and the leading ten covering 7% to 9%.

Sample: blood. The chain couples TRBV24-1 to TRBJ2-1, with 11 bases lining up with TRBD2. This TCR was sampled from a woman under 40 in good health. The DNA for the CDR3 is TGTGCCACCAGTGACCCGGCTAGCGGGAGGCATGAGCAGTTCTTC. Protein sequence: CATSDPASGRHEQFF.